These 2 T cell receptor beta chains originate from one sample sequenced in a study of shared clonotypes between healthy human individuals. CD45RO-negative CD8 cells positively selected for CCR7 made up the naive population, which excluded terminally differentiated effector memory CD45RA+ cells. Assay used: immunoSEQ multiplex PCR; TCRdb lists only in-frame clones, some missing. The sample carries around 2,000,000 clones, about 92% recorded once. The specimen sequenced was naive CD8+ T cells from PBMCs. These TCRs come from a young man in good health. Some clones in this sample may be carry-over from other donors' samples.

V usage is TRBV6-1 and J usage is TRBJ1-4; D is ambiguous. CDR3 size: 14 residues. The V gene's germline CDR1 is MNHNS and CDR2 SASEGT. Trimming took off 1 base at V and 11 bases at J, with 14 bases between the two ends. CDR3 loop: CASSEGWVGDKLFF. CDR3 coding DNA: TGTGCCAGCAGTGAAGGCTGGGTAGGAGACAAACTGTTTTTT.

The genes are TRBV19 and TRBJ2-7, with D possibly TRBD2 on 6 matching bases. Germline V lookup: CDR1 LNHDA, CDR2 SQIVND (reference sequence). The CDR3 has 15 residues. Trimming removed 5 bases from V and 0 bases from J, with 14 bases in between. The DNA for the CDR3 is TGTGCCAGTAGTCCCACCCCGACTAGCTCCTACGAGCAGTACTTC. Its translation: CASSPTPTSSYEQYF.